What follows are 10 T cell receptor beta chains derived from one specimen sequenced in a study of shared clonotypes between healthy human individuals. Clones were read by immunoSEQ multiplex PCR, and TCRdb kept only the in-frame ones, dropping some. The sample has some 2,400,000 clones, almost 96% seen once. Sequencing was carried out using naive CD4+ T cells sorted from blood. Subset reported: CD45RA+ positively selected. These receptors were collected from a man aged 18 to 29 in good health.

The chain recombines TRBV30 with TRBJ1-5; D unresolved. The length of the CDR3 is 13 residues. The germline gives CDR1 GTSNPN, CDR2 SVGIG (reference sequence). Deletions cut 2 bases from V and 4 bases from J, with 9 bases between. The CDR3 region has the DNA TGTGCCTGGAGTCCTCAGAGAAATCAGCCCCAGCATTTT. Its translation: CAWSPQRNQPQHF. Complete variable domain (other parts from reference TRBV30 and TRBJ1-5): SQTIHQWPATLVQPVGSPLSLECTVEGTSNPNLYWYRQAAGRGLQLLFYSVGIGQISSEVPQNLSASRPQDRQFILSSKKLLLSDSGFYLCAWSPQRNQPQHFGDGTRLSIL.

The chain couples TRBV2 to TRBJ2-7; 7 bases are shared with TRBD2. Germline loops: CDR1 SNHLY, CDR2 FYNNEI. The length of the CDR3 is 17 residues. Trimming cost V 5 bases and J 2 bases; bases outside gene matches: 15. The CDR3 DNA sequence: TGTGCCAGCAGTCAAGGGACTATAGAAGATCGCGCCTACGAGCAGTACTTC. It is translated as CASSQGTIEDRAYEQYF.

The V and J genes are TRBV6-1 and TRBJ2-5; D tentatively fits TRBD1 or TRBD2 (5 bases each). Germline V gene lookup returns CDR1 MNHNS and CDR2 SASEGT. The CDR3 covers 16 residues. Trimming cost V 3 bases and J 2 bases, with 16 bases left between them. In DNA form, the CDR3 reads TGTGCCAGCAGTGACTTAAGGGGAGCTGGGCAAGAGACCCAGTACTTC. As protein: CASSDLRGAGQETQYF.

The rearrangement uses TRBV19 and TRBJ1-5; D remains unclear. In germline, CDR1 is LNHDA, CDR2 SQIVND (reference sequence). The ends were cut back, 5 bases at V and 4 bases at J, with 9 bases in the middle. This CDR3 spans 13 amino acids. CDR3 coding DNA: TGTGCCAGTAGTTCCCCAGCAAATCAGCCCCAGCATTTT. Translation: CASSSPANQPQHF. The complete variable domain, with remaining parts taken from reference TRBV19 and TRBJ1-5, reads DGGITQSPKYLFRKEGQNVTLSCEQNLNHDAMYWYRQDPGQGLRLIYYSQIVNDFQKGDIAEGYSVSREKKESFPLTVTSAQKNPTAFYLCASSSPANQPQHFGDGTRLSIL.

This clone was picked up one time. The chain carries TRBV18 and TRBJ1-2; tentatively, D is TRBD1 (6 bases). Germline V gene sequence: CDR1 KGHSH, CDR2 LQKENI. The length of the CDR3 is 15 residues. V lost 3 bases, J lost 6 bases, and 17 bases lay in between. DNA for the CDR3: TGTGCCAGCTCACCGATGACAGGCTCGGGAGATGGCTACACCTTC. This translates into CASSPMTGSGDGYTF. Looking up the rest from reference TRBV18 and TRBJ1-2 gives the full variable domain: NAGVMQNPRHLVRRRGQEARLRCSPMKGHSHVYWYRQLPEEGLKFMVYLQKENIIDESGMPKERFSAEFPKEGPSILRIQQVVRGDSAAYFCASSPMTGSGDGYTFGSGTRLTVV.

The chain joins TRBV25-1 to TRBJ2-5; D is tentatively TRBD1 or TRBD2 (5 bases each). This CDR3 is 13 amino acids long. The germline CDR1 and CDR2 sequences are MGHDK and SYGVNS. V gave up 9 bases and J gave up 2 bases, with 13 bases separating them. The CDR3 DNA is TGTGCCAGTCGGGGACCGAATCAAGAGACCCAGTACTTC. Translated, it gives CASRGPNQETQYF.

The chain employs TRBV5-1 and TRBJ2-2, with D perhaps matching TRBD1 (5 bases). V was trimmed by 4 bases and J by 6 bases, leaving 16 bases between them. Germline CDR1 is SGHRS and CDR2 is YFSETQ. The CDR3 has 15 amino acids. The CDR3 loop reads CASSLGPGFAGELFF. CDR3 sequence (DNA): TGCGCCAGCAGCCTCGGGCCAGGGTTTGCCGGGGAGCTGTTTTTT.

Points on this clone: Other DNA sequences from this sample encode an identical CDR3 as well. The chain employs TRBV5-8 and TRBJ1-2; 9 bases fit TRBD1. CDR1 SGHTS and CDR2 YDEGEE come from the germline V gene. The J segment lost 4 bases and the V segment lost 4 bases, leaving 5 bases of the junction unmatched. This CDR3 spans 14 amino acids. The CDR3 region has the DNA TGTGCCAGCAGCCCGGGACAGGGTGGCTATGGCTACACCTTC. Translation: CASSPGQGGYGYTF.

This chain connects TRBV11-2 to TRBJ1-1; 7 bases line up with TRBD1. Germline loops: CDR1 SGHAT, CDR2 FQNNGV. V was pared by 0 bases and J by 2 bases, with 9 bases of the junction left unmatched. The CDR3 is made up of 17 amino acids. The CDR3 DNA follows: TGTGCCAGCAGCTTAGACCTGGGACAGCGAGTTAACACTGAAGCTTTCTTT. Translating it yields CASSLDLGQRVNTEAFF.

This chain links TRBV10-3 with TRBJ2-3, with D possibly being TRBD1 or TRBD2 (6 bases each). Per germline, CDR1 ENHRY and CDR2 SYGVKD. V was pared by 1 base and J by 0 bases, with 11 bases between. The CDR3 loop spans 16 amino acids. CDR3 DNA sequence: TGTGCCATCAGTGAGTGGGGGGCCTCTAGCACAGATACGCAGTATTTT. This codes for CAISEWGASSTDTQYF.